This T cell receptor beta chain was captured in a study of cytomegalovirus exposure and HLA in healthy donors (dated by TCRdb to the late 2010s). For the wider study: The roughly 650 repertoires of the first cohort and the roughly 120 validation repertoires were produced on the same platform, according to a later analysis. To predict cytomegalovirus infection status, the study combined high-throughput TCR immunosequencing, statistical association of individual TCRs with disease status, and machine learning. The study aimed to test whether signatures of past pathogen exposure could be identified by cataloging public T cell receptors. Besides the first cohort of under 700 subjects, a separate validation cohort made up of around 120 different subjects was used. Broad study findings and their caveats: Cytomegalovirus status was reported to be diagnosed by the classifier with high specificity and sensitivity in both the original and validation cohorts. A later analysis found that TCRs clustered in the first cohort also tended to co-occur in the 95 to 150 validation repertoires, with about 94% of cluster scores above 0. All 120 repertoires were used to score co-occurrence in the validation cohort in a later analysis, because that analysis had no HLA typing for the cohort. Most TCR sequences were observed very rarely across donors, whereas some public TCRs were present in many individuals. In the study, some 180 TCR beta chains were listed as associated with cytomegalovirus. It was suggested by the authors that the approach could potentially be generalized to other disease states and immunological phenotypes. In vitro tests confirmed that three of the cytomegalovirus-associated TCR beta chains recognize cytomegalovirus antigens.

About this clone itself: It has no known antigen specificity. Per-base qualities were not stored, and no clone one base away is much larger.

Trimming removed 3 bases from V and 4 bases from J; the gene matches leave 9 bases unexplained. The germline V gene specifies SGHDT as CDR1 and YYEEEE as CDR2. The CDR3, cysteine through phenylalanine, is 16 amino acids long. This entry keeps only the CDR3 DNA: 48 bases, framed from base 1. The donors belonged to the validation cohort of around 130 subjects, which was separate from the 666-subject first cohort. The library was obtained by the immunoSEQ multiplex PCR assay. In the paper's pipeline: A statistical classification framework was built for diagnosing cytomegalovirus status from the catalog of TCR beta chain sequences. TCRdb mirrors the immuneACCESS table, restricted to in-frame sequences. Some clones are absent from its copies; in checked studies, under half trace to an unresolved V gene, and the reason for the others is unknown. For V, J and clone size, that table is used; D and trimming come from the DNA. The sample data list about 280,000 clones, and approximately 86% of these were observed just once. The top ten clones comprise around 1% of the sample.

This TCR was recovered from a woman younger than 35 in good health and CMV-seronegative. Input material: PBMCs. This chain joins TRBV5-6 to TRBJ1-4; 7 central bases correspond to TRBD1. The DNA sequence reads TGTGCCAGCAGCTCAGGACCGGGACAGAGTAATGAAAAACTGTTTTTT. This yields the protein CASSSGPGQSNEKLFF.